This passage covers 4 T cell receptor beta chains from one sample sequenced in a study of blood T cell repertoires in COVID-19. This table comes from immunoSEQ multiplex PCR, and its TCRdb copy is limited to in-frame clones, with some not included. The profile shows approximately 240,000 clones, approximately 80% of them singletons. The specimen was peripheral blood. The source is a woman aged 40 to 50 with active or convalescent COVID-19.

V and J are TRBV2 and TRBJ1-2; TRBD1 is a possible D gene (6 bases). The CDR3 has 13 residues. Germline V gene sequence: CDR1 SNHLY, CDR2 FYNNEI. Trimming took off 7 bases at V and 0 bases at J, with 9 bases between the two ends. The CDR3 DNA is TGTGCCAGCAAAAGGACAGCTAACTATGGCTACACCTTC. Encoded protein: CASKRTANYGYTF.

V is TRBV3-1 (or the pseudogene TRBV3-2) and J is TRBJ2-1; 11 nucleotides line up with TRBD2. V lost 6 bases to trimming and J lost 9 bases; unmatched junction nucleotides: 7. Germline loops: CDR1 LGHDT, CDR2 YNNKEL (reference sequence). CDR3 length: 14 amino acids. The CDR3 protein is CASRGLAAGAEQFF. The CDR3 DNA follows: TGTGCCAGCAGGGGACTAGCGGCGGGGGCTGAGCAGTTCTTC.

This chain connects TRBV19 to TRBJ1-2, with a possible D match to TRBD1 (5 bases). The CDR3 has 15 residues. The germline V and J ends were trimmed by 7 bases and 5 bases, with 20 bases remaining between them. Germline lookup yields CDR1 LNHDA and CDR2 SQIVND (reference sequence). The CDR3 is CASTDSGAGTYGYTF. In DNA form, the CDR3 reads TGTGCCAGTACCGATAGTGGGGCCGGGACTTATGGCTACACCTTC.

This chain connects TRBV6-1 to TRBJ2-5, with D possibly matching TRBD2 (7 bases). Germline values: CDR1 MNHNS, CDR2 SASEGT. The CDR3 covers 15 residues. V was trimmed by 3 bases and J by 4 bases, leaving 15 bases between them. The CDR3 DNA follows: TGTGCCAGCAGTGAGTGGGGGGGCGAGGGAGAGACCCAGTACTTC. Translation: CASSEWGGEGETQYF.